The rows below give T cell receptor beta chains drawn from one sample of a study of blood T cell repertoires in COVID-19. Assay: immunoSEQ multiplex PCR; the TCRdb copy retains only in-frame clones and omits some. Found here are roughly 440,000 clones, around 88% of them singletons; the top ten hold 10% to 15%. The sample consisted of peripheral blood. The receptors derive from a woman in her 50s with COVID-19, enrolled during active disease. Each CDR3 is given with its conserved first and last residue. The D gene is left open where the match is weak. Clone size appears in some rows only: once, few, many, or a class for an expanded clone.

.,TRBV7-2,TRBJ1-1,TRBD1,CASSPGWGRGVTEAFF,TGTGCCAGCAGCCCAGGGTGGGGCAGGGGGGTCACTGAAGCTTTCTTT
.,TRBV10-2,TRBJ2-1,.,CASSEVPYNEQFF,TGCGCCAGCAGTGAGGTCCCATACAATGAGCAGTTCTTC
.,TRBV27,TRBJ1-6,.,CASRPTDLNNSPLHF,TGTGCCAGCAGGCCGACAGATTTAAATAATTCACCCCTCCACTTT
.,TRBV30,TRBJ2-7,TRBD2,CAWLRGDQLEQYF,TGTGCCTGGCTCCGGGGGGACCAACTCGAGCAGTACTTC
.,TRBV18,TRBJ2-3,.,CASSPRFGDTQYF,TGTGCCAGCTCGCCCCGCTTCGGGGATACGCAGTATTTT
.,TRBV2,TRBJ1-1,.,CATQGNTEAFF,TGTGCCACCCAGGGGAACACTGAAGCTTTCTTT
once,TRBV7-2,TRBJ1-4,.,CASSLTRGEKLFF,TGTGCCAGCAGCCTAACCAGAGGGGAAAAACTGTTTTTT
.,TRBV9,TRBJ1-3,TRBD1,CASSPFRDRVGNTIYF,TGTGCCAGCAGCCCCTTCCGGGACAGGGTTGGAAACACCATATATTTT
once,TRBV28,TRBJ1-2,TRBD1,CASSPSSGGHGYTF,TGTGCCAGCAGTCCCTCCTCAGGGGGCCATGGCTACACCTTC
few,TRBV7-9,TRBJ2-7,TRBD1,CASSTTGGYEQYF,TGTGCCAGCAGCACGACAGGGGGCTACGAGCAGTACTTC
.,TRBV2,TRBJ1-6,.,CASSEGPPLHF,TGTGCCAGCAGTGAGGGGCCACCCCTCCACTTT
.,TRBV19,TRBJ1-5,.,CASSGRDVEPQHF,TGTGCCAGTAGTGGCAGGGATGTGGAGCCCCAGCATTTT
.,TRBV7-9,TRBJ1-4,.,CASSLGQPPNEKLFF,TGTGCCAGCAGCTTAGGACAGCCGCCTAATGAAAAACTGTTTTTT
few,TRBV5-1,TRBJ1-2,TRBD1,CASSRTGADYGYTF,TGCGCCAGCAGCAGGACAGGGGCGGACTATGGCTACACCTTC